This T cell receptor (beta chain) was sequenced in a study of graft-versus-host responses after intestinal transplantation. Study information: Each patient got anti-thymocyte globulin induction, then tacrolimus and steroids for around three years.

The data were produced by immunoSEQ multiplex PCR, yet TCRdb's version contains in-frame clones alone and is incomplete. The sample contains about 15,000 clones, approximately 33% of which appear only once. Germline-derived CDR1 and CDR2 are SGHVS and FNYEAQ. V was clipped by 5 bases and J by 11 bases, with 24 bases between them. The CDR3 has 15 amino acids. The chain combines TRBV7-6 with TRBJ2-5; D is possibly TRBD1 or TRBD2 (7 bases each). The sequence derives from a human patient who received an intestinal transplant. This material consisted of alloreactive CD4+ T cells from a mixed lymphocyte reaction culture, taken before intestinal transplant. Stated subset: CFSE-low proliferating T cells sorted from approximately six-day pre-transplant mixed lymphocyte reaction (GvH or HvG direction). The CDR3 loop reads CASSPGRTRGREQYF. The CDR3 DNA follows: TGTGCCAGCAGCCCCGGGCGTACAAGGGGGCGGGAGCAGTACTTC. The complete variable domain, with remaining parts taken from reference TRBV7-6 and TRBJ2-5, reads GAGVSQSPRYKVTKRGQDVALRCDPISGHVSLYWYRQALGQGPEFLTYFNYEAQQDKSGLPNDRFSAERPEGSISTLTIQRTEQRDSAMYRCASSPGRTRGREQYFGPGTRLLVL.